This T cell receptor beta chain was captured in a study of immune evolution from preneoplasia to lung adenocarcinoma. Study conclusions and caveats: Later-stage lesions appeared to have more T cells, more diversity, less clonality. Top clone share appeared to fall from AAH through AIS, MIA, adenocarcinoma.

The germline V gene encodes CDR1 SGHTA and CDR2 FQGTGA. This CDR3 comprises 13 residues. Germline trimming cut 0 bases from V and 11 bases from J; bases unmatched to any gene: 6. Assay: immunoSEQ multiplex PCR; the TCRdb copy retains only in-frame clones and omits some. The repertoire has about 14,000 clones, approximately 78% of them found once; the top ten carry 4.2%. This clone was recorded only once. What it binds is unknown. This chain joins TRBV7-3 and TRBJ1-1; 7 nucleotides align to TRBD1. The sample comprised FFPE minimally invasive lung adenocarcinoma tissue. The sequence was collected from a person aged 65 to 85 with lung adenocarcinoma. The CDR3 spells CASSLTADRAAFF. In DNA form, the CDR3 reads TGTGCCAGCAGCTTAACCGCTGACAGGGCCGCTTTCTTT. The full variable domain, with the rest looked up from reference TRBV7-3 and TRBJ1-1, is GAGVSQTPSNKVTEKGKYVELRCDPISGHTALYWYRQSLGQGPEFLIYFQGTGAADDSGLPNDRFFAVRPEGSVSTLKIQRTERGDSAVYLCASSLTADRAAFFGQGTRLTVV.